Below are 2 T cell receptor beta chains sequenced from a single sample in a study of T cell responses to AZD1222 COVID-19 vaccine. Sequenced by immunoSEQ multiplex PCR; TCRdb stores in-frame clones only, minus some. Altogether 100,000 to 140,000 clones are present, about 90% being singletons, with the ten largest covering 22%. The sample was peripheral blood, taken on day 0 of AZD1222 vaccination. Source of these receptors: an adult in good health.

The chain employs TRBV19 and TRBJ2-1; 8 bases are shared with TRBD2. With V trimmed by 2 bases and J by 1 base, 4 bases remained unmatched. There are 16 residues in the CDR3. In germline, CDR1 is LNHDA, CDR2 SQIVND (reference sequence). The CDR3, as DNA: TGTGCCAGTAGTATACCGGGGGGGTATTCCTACAATGAGCAGTTCTTC. Its translation is CASSIPGGYSYNEQFF.

As to this clone: One junction end disagrees with the germline gene, perhaps due to a read error. The CDR3 DNA is TGTGCCAGCAGCCACCTCGGAGTCAGGGCCTTT. This gives the protein CASSHLGVRAF. The V call is TRBV12-3 or TRBV12-4, the J call TRBJ1-1; D perhaps matches TRBD1 (5 bases). The CDR3 has 11 residues.